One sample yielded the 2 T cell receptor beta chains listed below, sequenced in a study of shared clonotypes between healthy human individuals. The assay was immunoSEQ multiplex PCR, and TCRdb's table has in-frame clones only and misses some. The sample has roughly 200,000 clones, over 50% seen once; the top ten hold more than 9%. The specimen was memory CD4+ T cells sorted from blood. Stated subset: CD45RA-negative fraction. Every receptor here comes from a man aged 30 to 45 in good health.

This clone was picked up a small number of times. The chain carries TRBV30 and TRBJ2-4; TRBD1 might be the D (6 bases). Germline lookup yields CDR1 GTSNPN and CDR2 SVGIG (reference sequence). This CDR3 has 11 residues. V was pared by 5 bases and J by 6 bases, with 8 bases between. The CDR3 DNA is TGTGCCTGGGGACAGCTAAACATTCAGTACTTC. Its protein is CAWGQLNIQYF.

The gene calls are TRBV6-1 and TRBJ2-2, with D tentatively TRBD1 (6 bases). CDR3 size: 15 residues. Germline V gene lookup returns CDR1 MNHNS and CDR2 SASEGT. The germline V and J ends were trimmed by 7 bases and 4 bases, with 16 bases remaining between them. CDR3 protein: CASTEGTPGTGELFF. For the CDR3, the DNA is TGTGCCAGCACTGAGGGGACACCGGGCACCGGGGAGCTGTTTTTT.